A selection of T cell receptor beta chains follows, all from one sample in a study of T cell repertoires in cytomegalovirus infection. TCRdb reprocessed the reads via MiXCR and lists one record per CDR3 protein. The sample has roughly 760,000 distinct CDR3 sequences, less than 40% seen once. Sequenced sample: PBMCs. The origin of the receptors is a human donor in good health (CMV status not recorded). Some clones in this sample may be carry-over from other donors' samples. Each CDR3 is given with its conserved first and last residue. Each record gives: CDR3 DNA, CDR3 protein, D gene, clone size, V gene, J gene. D genes are given only for firm matches. Some rows mark clone size as missing; the rest say once, few, many or name a class of expanded clone.

CDR3 DNA: TGTGCCAGCAGCACAACAAGGGCGCGGACCCAGCATTTT
CDR3 protein: CASSTTRARTQHF
D gene: .
clone size: .
V gene: TRBV12-3/TRBV12-4
J gene: TRBJ1-5

CDR3 DNA: TGCAGTGCTAGGTCCAGGGAGGGGGCGCAATCTAGCGGGAGAGAAGATACGCAGTATTTT
CDR3 protein: CSARSREGAQSSGREDTQYF
D gene: TRBD2
clone size: .
V gene: TRBV20-1
J gene: TRBJ2-3

CDR3 DNA: TGTGCCAGCAGTGAACCGGGGGCCGCGCAGTACTTC
CDR3 protein: CASSEPGAAQYF
D gene: .
clone size: .
V gene: TRBV2
J gene: TRBJ2-7

CDR3 DNA: TGCAGTTTAAGAAGCGGGAGTGGTACGCAGTATTTT
CDR3 protein: CSLRSGSGTQYF
D gene: TRBD2
clone size: .
V gene: TRBV20-1
J gene: TRBJ2-3

CDR3 DNA: TGTGCCAGCAGCACTACCGGGACAGCAGGCAATCAGCCCCAGCATTTT
CDR3 protein: CASSTTGTAGNQPQHF
D gene: TRBD1
clone size: many
V gene: TRBV7-8
J gene: TRBJ1-5

CDR3 DNA: TGTGCCAGCAGTGAAGTAGGGGGCATCTCTGAAGCTTTCTTT
CDR3 protein: CASSEVGGISEAFF
D gene: TRBD1
clone size: .
V gene: TRBV2
J gene: TRBJ1-1

CDR3 DNA: TGTGCTAGTGGTTTGGGTAATAGACCAGCAGATACGCAGTATTTT
CDR3 protein: CASGLGNRPADTQYF
D gene: .
clone size: .
V gene: TRBV12-5
J gene: TRBJ2-3

CDR3 DNA: TGTGCCAGCAGTAAAGGGACAGGGTTCTATGGCTACACCTTC
CDR3 protein: CASSKGTGFYGYTF
D gene: TRBD1
clone size: .
V gene: TRBV12-3/TRBV12-4
J gene: TRBJ1-2

CDR3 DNA: TGTGCCAGCAGCCGGGAGTTAGAAGAGACCCAGTACTTC
CDR3 protein: CASSRELEETQYF
D gene: .
clone size: .
V gene: TRBV7-3
J gene: TRBJ2-5

CDR3 DNA: TGTGCCAGCAGCCCCGTGAGATTGCGGAAAGCCAAAGAAGATGGCTACACCTTC
CDR3 protein: CASSPVRLRKAKEDGYTF
D gene: .
clone size: .
V gene: TRBV7-2
J gene: TRBJ1-2

CDR3 DNA: TGTGCCAGCAGTGTCGGAGGGAGGGCTTATCATGAGCAGTTCTTC
CDR3 protein: CASSVGGRAYHEQFF
D gene: TRBD2
clone size: .
V gene: TRBV2
J gene: TRBJ2-1

CDR3 DNA: TGCGCCAGCAGCTTGGATCCGGGTTTGGGTGAAAAACTGTTTTTT
CDR3 protein: CASSLDPGLGEKLFF
D gene: .
clone size: few
V gene: TRBV5-1
J gene: TRBJ1-4

CDR3 DNA: TGTGCCAGCAGTTACTCGAAAGGGGGCGCGTTGTCTGGGGCCAACGTCCTGACTTTC
CDR3 protein: CASSYSKGGALSGANVLTF
D gene: TRBD1
clone size: few
V gene: TRBV6-6
J gene: TRBJ2-6

CDR3 DNA: TGTGCCAGCTCACCAAACTCACAGAACTACGAGCAGTACTTC
CDR3 protein: CASSPNSQNYEQYF
D gene: .
clone size: .
V gene: TRBV18
J gene: TRBJ2-7

CDR3 DNA: TGTGCCAGCAGCTTAGTCGGGGATGGCTCGGGTGGCTACACCTTC
CDR3 protein: CASSLVGDGSGGYTF
D gene: .
clone size: .
V gene: TRBV7-9
J gene: TRBJ1-2

CDR3 DNA: TGTGCCAGCAGCCAAGAAGTTCGGCTAGCGGGGAAAGAGACCCAGTACTTC
CDR3 protein: CASSQEVRLAGKETQYF
D gene: TRBD2
clone size: .
V gene: TRBV3-1
J gene: TRBJ2-5

CDR3 DNA: TGTGCCAGCAGCCTACTTGGCGGGGTTAGGACAGATACGCAGTATTTT
CDR3 protein: CASSLLGGVRTDTQYF
D gene: .
clone size: many
V gene: TRBV7-6
J gene: TRBJ2-3

CDR3 DNA: TGTGCCACCAGCCCCGTGGGGAGCGGCTATGGCTACACCTTC
CDR3 protein: CATSPVGSGYGYTF
D gene: .
clone size: .
V gene: TRBV15
J gene: TRBJ1-2

CDR3 DNA: TGTGCCAGCAGTTTTGGTAGGGGGAAAAGGACTGAAGCTTTCTTT
CDR3 protein: CASSFGRGKRTEAFF
D gene: .
clone size: .
V gene: TRBV6-8
J gene: TRBJ1-1

CDR3 DNA: TGTGCCAGCAGTTCCTACCGGGACCTCTTATCGGACGGCGAGCAGTACTTC
CDR3 protein: CASSSYRDLLSDGEQYF
D gene: .
clone size: .
V gene: TRBV28
J gene: TRBJ2-7

CDR3 DNA: TGTGCCAGCAGCTTATGGGCGGGCCGCCTCTCTGAAGCTTTCTTT
CDR3 protein: CASSLWAGRLSEAFF
D gene: .
clone size: .
V gene: TRBV7-2
J gene: TRBJ1-1

CDR3 DNA: TGTGCCAGCAGCTTAGTCCCGCCCGGCCAGGTTGACACCATATATTTT
CDR3 protein: CASSLVPPGQVDTIYF
D gene: .
clone size: many
V gene: TRBV7-2
J gene: TRBJ1-3

CDR3 DNA: TGTGCCAGCAGCTTGGCCGGACAGGGACTCCCTGGAAACACCATATATTTT
CDR3 protein: CASSLAGQGLPGNTIYF
D gene: TRBD1
clone size: .
V gene: TRBV5-6
J gene: TRBJ1-3

CDR3 DNA: TGTGCCAGCAGCGCTACGTACAGGCTAGAGACCCAGTACTTC
CDR3 protein: CASSATYRLETQYF
D gene: .
clone size: many
V gene: TRBV7-2
J gene: TRBJ2-5

CDR3 DNA: TGTGCCAGTAGTCCGACGGGACATCTGGCCTTCTTT
CDR3 protein: CASSPTGHLAFF
D gene: .
clone size: .
V gene: TRBV19
J gene: TRBJ1-1

CDR3 DNA: TGTGCCACCAGCAGAGGGTCAGGGCGGTTAGGCAATGAGCAGTTCTTC
CDR3 protein: CATSRGSGRLGNEQFF
D gene: .
clone size: .
V gene: TRBV15
J gene: TRBJ2-1

CDR3 DNA: TGTGCCAGCAGTTTGCGTTTAAGGGGCGGTCAGCCCCAGCATTTT
CDR3 protein: CASSLRLRGGQPQHF
D gene: .
clone size: .
V gene: TRBV12-3/TRBV12-4
J gene: TRBJ1-5